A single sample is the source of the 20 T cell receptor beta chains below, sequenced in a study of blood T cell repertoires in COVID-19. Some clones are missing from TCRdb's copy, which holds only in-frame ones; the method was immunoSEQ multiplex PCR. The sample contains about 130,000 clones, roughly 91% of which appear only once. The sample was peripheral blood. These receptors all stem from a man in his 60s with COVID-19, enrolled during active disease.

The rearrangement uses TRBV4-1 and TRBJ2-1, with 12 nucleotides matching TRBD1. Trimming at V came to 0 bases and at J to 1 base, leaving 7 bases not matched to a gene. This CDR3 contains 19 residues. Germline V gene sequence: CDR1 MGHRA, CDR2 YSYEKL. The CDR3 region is CASSQERDRGPLSYNEQFF. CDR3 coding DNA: TGCGCCAGCAGCCAAGAAAGGGACAGGGGGCCTCTTTCCTACAATGAGCAGTTCTTC.

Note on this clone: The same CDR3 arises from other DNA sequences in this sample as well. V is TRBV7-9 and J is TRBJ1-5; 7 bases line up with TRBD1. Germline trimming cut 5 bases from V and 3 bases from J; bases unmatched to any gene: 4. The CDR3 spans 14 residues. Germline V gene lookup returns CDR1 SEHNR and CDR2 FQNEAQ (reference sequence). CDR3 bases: TGTGCCAGCAGCCCAACAGGGGCCAATCAGCCCCAGCATTTT. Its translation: CASSPTGANQPQHF.

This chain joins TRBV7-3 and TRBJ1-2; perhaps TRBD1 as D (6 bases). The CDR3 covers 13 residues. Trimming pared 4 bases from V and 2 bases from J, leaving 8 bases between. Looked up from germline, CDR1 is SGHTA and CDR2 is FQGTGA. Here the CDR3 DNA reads TGTGCCAGCAGCTCGGACAGCAACTATGGCTACACCTTC. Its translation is CASSSDSNYGYTF.

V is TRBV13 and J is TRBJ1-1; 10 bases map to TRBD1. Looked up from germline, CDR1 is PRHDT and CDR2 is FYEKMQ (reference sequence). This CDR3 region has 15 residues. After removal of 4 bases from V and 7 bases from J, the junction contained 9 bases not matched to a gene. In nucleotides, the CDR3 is TGTGCCAGCAGCTCCCGGACAGGGGGGAAGGGTGAAGCTTTCTTT. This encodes CASSSRTGGKGEAFF.

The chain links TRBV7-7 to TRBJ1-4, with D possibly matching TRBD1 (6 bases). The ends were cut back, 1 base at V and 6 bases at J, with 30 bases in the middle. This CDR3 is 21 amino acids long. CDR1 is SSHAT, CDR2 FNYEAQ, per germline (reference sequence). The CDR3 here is CASSLVDREEGKGGRDEKLFF. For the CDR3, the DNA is TGTGCCAGCAGCTTAGTAGACAGAGAGGAAGGAAAAGGGGGGAGGGATGAAAAACTGTTTTTT.

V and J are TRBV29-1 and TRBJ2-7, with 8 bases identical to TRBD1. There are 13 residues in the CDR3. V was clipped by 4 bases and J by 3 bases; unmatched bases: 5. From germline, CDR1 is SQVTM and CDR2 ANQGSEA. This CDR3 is CSVGRTGGYEQYF. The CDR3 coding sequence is TGCAGCGTTGGGCGCACAGGGGGCTACGAGCAGTACTTC.

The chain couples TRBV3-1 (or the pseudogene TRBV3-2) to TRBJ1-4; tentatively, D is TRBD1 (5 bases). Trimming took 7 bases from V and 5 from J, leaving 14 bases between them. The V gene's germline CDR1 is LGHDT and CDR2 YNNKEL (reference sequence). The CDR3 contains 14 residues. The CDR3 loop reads CASNQGVLNEKLFF. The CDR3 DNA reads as TGTGCCAGCAACCAGGGAGTGCTGAATGAAAAACTGTTTTTT.

The CDR3 region is CASSLSDNAAFF. The CDR3 DNA sequence: TGTGCCAGCAGTTTATCCGACAATGCGGCTTTCTTT. The chain combines TRBV28 with TRBJ1-1; no firm D call. The V end was cut by 1 base, the J end by 11 bases, with 11 bases between. The length of the CDR3 is 12 residues. Germline CDR1 and CDR2: MDHEN and SYDVKM.

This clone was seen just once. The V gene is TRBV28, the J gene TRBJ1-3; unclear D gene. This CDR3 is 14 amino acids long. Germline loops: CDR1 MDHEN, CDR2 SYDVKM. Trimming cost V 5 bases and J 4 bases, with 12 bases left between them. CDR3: CASSRGSLGNTIYF. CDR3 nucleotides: TGTGCCAGCAGTCGCGGGAGCCTGGGAAACACCATATATTTT. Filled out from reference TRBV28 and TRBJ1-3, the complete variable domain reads DVKVTQSSRYLVKRTGEKVFLECVQDMDHENMFWYRQDPGLGLRLIYFSYDVKMKEKGDIPEGYSVSREKKERFSLILESASTNQTSMYLCASSRGSLGNTIYFGEGSWLTVV.

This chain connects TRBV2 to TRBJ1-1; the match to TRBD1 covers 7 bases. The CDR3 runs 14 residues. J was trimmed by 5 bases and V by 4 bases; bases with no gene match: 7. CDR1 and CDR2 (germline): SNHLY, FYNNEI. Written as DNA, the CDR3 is TGTGCCAGCAGTGTGACAGGGTTGTGGACTGAAGCTTTCTTT. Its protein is CASSVTGLWTEAFF.

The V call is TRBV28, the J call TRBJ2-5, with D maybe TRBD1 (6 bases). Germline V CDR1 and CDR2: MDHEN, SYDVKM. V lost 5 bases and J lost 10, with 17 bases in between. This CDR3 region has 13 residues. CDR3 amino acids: CASSRQVASSQYF. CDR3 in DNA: TGTGCCAGCAGTCGACAGGTGGCGTCGAGCCAGTACTTC.

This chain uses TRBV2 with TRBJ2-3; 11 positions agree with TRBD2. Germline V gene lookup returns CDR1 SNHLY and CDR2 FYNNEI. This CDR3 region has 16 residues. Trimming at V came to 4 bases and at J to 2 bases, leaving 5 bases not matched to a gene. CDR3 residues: CASSGLAGRHTDTQYF. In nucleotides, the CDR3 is TGTGCCAGCAGTGGACTAGCGGGGCGACACACAGATACGCAGTATTTT.

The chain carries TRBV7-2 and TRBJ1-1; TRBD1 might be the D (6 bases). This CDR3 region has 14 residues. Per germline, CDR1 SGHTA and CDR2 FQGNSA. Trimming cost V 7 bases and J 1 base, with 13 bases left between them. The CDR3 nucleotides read TGTGCCAGCAACTGGGGGGGACAGAACACTGAAGCTTTCTTT. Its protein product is CASNWGGQNTEAFF.

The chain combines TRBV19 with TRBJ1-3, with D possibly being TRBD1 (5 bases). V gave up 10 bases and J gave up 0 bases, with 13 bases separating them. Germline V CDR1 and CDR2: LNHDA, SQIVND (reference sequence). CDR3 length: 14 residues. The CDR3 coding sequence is TGTGCCACTCGGCTAGGGGCCTCTGGAAACACCATATATTTT. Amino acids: CATRLGASGNTIYF.

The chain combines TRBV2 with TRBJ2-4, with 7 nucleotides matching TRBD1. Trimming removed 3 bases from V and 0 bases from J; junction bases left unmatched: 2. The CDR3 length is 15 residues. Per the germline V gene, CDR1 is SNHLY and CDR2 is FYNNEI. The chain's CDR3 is CASSDGTVAKNIQYF. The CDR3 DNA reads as TGTGCCAGCAGTGACGGGACAGTAGCCAAAAACATTCAGTACTTC.

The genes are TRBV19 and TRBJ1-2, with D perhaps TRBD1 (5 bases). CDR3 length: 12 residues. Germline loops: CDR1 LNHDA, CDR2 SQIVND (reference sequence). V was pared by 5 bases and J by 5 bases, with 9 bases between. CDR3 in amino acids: CASSRGGYGYTF. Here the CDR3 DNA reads TGTGCCAGTAGTCGTGGGGGGTATGGCTACACCTTC.

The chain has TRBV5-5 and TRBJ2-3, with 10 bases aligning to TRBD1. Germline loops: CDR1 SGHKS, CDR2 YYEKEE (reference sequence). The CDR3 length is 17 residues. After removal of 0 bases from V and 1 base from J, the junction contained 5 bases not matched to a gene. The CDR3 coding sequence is TGTGCCAGCAGCTTGGTCGGGACAGGGGCACGCACAGATACGCAGTATTTT. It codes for CASSLVGTGARTDTQYF.

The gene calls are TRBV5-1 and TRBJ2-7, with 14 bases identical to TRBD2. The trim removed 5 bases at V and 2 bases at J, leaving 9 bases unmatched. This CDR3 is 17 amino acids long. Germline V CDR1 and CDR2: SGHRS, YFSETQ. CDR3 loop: CASSSRTSGGTPYEQYF. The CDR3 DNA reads TGCGCCAGCAGTTCCCGGACTAGCGGGGGGACCCCCTACGAGCAGTACTTC.

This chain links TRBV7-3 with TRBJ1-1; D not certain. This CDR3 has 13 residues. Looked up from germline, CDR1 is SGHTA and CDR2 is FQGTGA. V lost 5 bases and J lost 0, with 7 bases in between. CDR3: CASSLEVNTEAFF. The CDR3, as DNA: TGTGCCAGCAGCCTCGAGGTGAACACTGAAGCTTTCTTT.

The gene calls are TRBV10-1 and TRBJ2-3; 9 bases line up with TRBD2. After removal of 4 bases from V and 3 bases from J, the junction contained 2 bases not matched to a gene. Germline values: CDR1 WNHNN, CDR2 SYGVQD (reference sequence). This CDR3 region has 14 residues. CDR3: CASSVLAGTDTQYF. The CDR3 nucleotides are TGCGCCAGCAGTGTGCTAGCGGGGACAGATACGCAGTATTTT.